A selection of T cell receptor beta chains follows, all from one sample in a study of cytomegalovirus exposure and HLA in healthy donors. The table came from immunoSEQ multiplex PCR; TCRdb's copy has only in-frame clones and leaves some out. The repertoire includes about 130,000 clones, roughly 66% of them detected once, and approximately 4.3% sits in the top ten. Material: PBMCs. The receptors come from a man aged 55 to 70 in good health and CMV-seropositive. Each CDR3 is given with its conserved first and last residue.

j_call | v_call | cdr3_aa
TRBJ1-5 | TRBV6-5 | CASRSRTGNQPQHF
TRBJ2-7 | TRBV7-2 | CASSLAGTGYYEQYF
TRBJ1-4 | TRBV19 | CASSIAGFGLGGEKLFF
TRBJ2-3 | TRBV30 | CARSGGLSTDTQYF
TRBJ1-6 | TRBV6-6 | CASRGTGNNSPLHF
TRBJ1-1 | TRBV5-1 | CASSLGTGGAMNTEAFF
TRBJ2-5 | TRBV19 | CASSMTSGQETQYF
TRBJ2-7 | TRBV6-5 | CASSFGENSYEQYF
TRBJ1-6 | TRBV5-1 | CASSSGTESPLHF
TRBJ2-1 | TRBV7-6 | CARRRAEQFF
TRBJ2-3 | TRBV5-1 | CASRSSSGGGITDTQYF
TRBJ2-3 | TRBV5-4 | CASSQGWRGGTDTQYF
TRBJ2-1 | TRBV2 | CASSPTAVEQFF
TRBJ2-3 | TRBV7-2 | CASSPQLSGGVFSTDTQYF
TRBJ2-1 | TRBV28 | CASSPPGLEKFF
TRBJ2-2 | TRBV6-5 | CASSYSMGQDTGELFF
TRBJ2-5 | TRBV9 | CASSVGGRLAEETQYF
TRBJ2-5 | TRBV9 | CASSVGTSGYPGETQYF
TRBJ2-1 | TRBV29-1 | CSVGRRDEQFF
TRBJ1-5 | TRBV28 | CASGLALIDQPQHF
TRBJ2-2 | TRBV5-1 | CASKIQGYTGELFF
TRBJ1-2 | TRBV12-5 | CASGLEGIKGYTF
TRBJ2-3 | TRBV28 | CASWLGLAGGDTQYF
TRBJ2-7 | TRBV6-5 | CASSYGTGRSYEQYF
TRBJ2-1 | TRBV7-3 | CASRPAGGAYNEQFF
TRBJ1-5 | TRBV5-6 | CASSLAGGKGNQPQHF
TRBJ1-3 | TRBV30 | CAWTSRGWPRATDTIYF
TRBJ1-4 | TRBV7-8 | CASSSLLNEKLFF